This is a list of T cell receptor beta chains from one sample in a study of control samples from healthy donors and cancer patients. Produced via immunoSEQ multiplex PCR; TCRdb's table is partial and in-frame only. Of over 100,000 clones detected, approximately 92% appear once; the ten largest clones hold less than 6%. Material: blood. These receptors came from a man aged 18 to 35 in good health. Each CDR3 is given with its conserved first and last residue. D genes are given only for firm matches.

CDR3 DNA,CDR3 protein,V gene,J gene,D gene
TGTGCCAGCAGCGTCAGACAGACCGGGGAGCTGTTTTTT,CASSVRQTGELFF,TRBV9,TRBJ2-2,NA
TGTGCCAGCAGCCCCCACGGACTGGCCTACAATGAGCAGTTCTTC,CASSPHGLAYNEQFF,TRBV11-3,TRBJ2-1,NA
TGTGCCAGCAGGCCGGGACTAGCGGACTACAATGAGCAGTTCTTC,CASRPGLADYNEQFF,TRBV2,TRBJ2-1,TRBD2
TGTGCCAGCAGCTTGGGGGCGGGACAGCCCCAGCATTTT,CASSLGAGQPQHF,TRBV5-4,TRBJ1-5,NA
TGTGCCAGCAGCGTAGGAGGGGGGCTAGAGACCCAGTACTTC,CASSVGGGLETQYF,TRBV9,TRBJ2-5,NA
TGTGCCAGCTCCGAGCGGACTTACGCGAACACCGGGGAGCTGTTTTTT,CASSERTYANTGELFF,TRBV18,TRBJ2-2,NA
TGTGCCAGTAGTATCTCCTGGGATCAGCCCCAGCATTTT,CASSISWDQPQHF,TRBV19,TRBJ1-5,NA
TGTGCCAGCAGCCTGACAGGGGTCAAAAACATTCAGTACTTC,CASSLTGVKNIQYF,TRBV5-4,TRBJ2-4,TRBD1
TGTGCCAGCAGTACACAGGGTTTCGACGAGCAGTACTTC,CASSTQGFDEQYF,TRBV6-5,TRBJ2-7,NA
TGTGCCAGCAGCTTGGCTGGTGTCAGGGGGACAGAGACCCAGTACTTC,CASSLAGVRGTETQYF,TRBV5-6,TRBJ2-5,TRBD1
TGTGCCAGTCGGACTCATAGCAATCAGCCCCAGCATTTT,CASRTHSNQPQHF,TRBV6-5,TRBJ1-5,NA
TGCGCCAGCAGCCCGGTCGGTCTAGCCAAAAACATTCAGTACTTC,CASSPVGLAKNIQYF,TRBV4-1,TRBJ2-4,NA
TGTGCCAGCGGCCCCTGGGGGTTCGACTCCTACAATGAGCAGTTCTTC,CASGPWGFDSYNEQFF,TRBV28,TRBJ2-1,NA
TGTGCCAGCAGGGGCCCAGGGAGCGGAAACACCATATATTTT,CASRGPGSGNTIYF,TRBV2,TRBJ1-3,NA
TGTGCCAGCAGCTTATGGCGGGGTGACACTGAAGCTTTCTTT,CASSLWRGDTEAFF,TRBV11-1,TRBJ1-1,NA
TGTGCCAGCAGTTACTCGGGGACAGGCAGAGGTACGCAGTATTTT,CASSYSGTGRGTQYF,TRBV6-6,TRBJ2-3,TRBD1
TGTGCCAGCAGTAATACGGGGTCTGAAGCTTTCTTT,CASSNTGSEAFF,TRBV7-9,TRBJ1-1,NA
TGCGCCAGCAGCTTGGGACAGACGAACACCGGGGAGCTGTTTTTT,CASSLGQTNTGELFF,TRBV5-1,TRBJ2-2,NA
TGTGCCAGCGGATTACTAGCGGCCCACGAGCAGTACTTC,CASGLLAAHEQYF,TRBV27,TRBJ2-7,TRBD2
TGTGCCAGTAGCCCGGGACTAGCGGGCCTCGAGCAGTACTTC,CASSPGLAGLEQYF,TRBV19,TRBJ2-7,TRBD2
TGTGCCAGCAAAACCCGGAGCGGGGGGGCGATTGGGGAGCTGTTTTTT,CASKTRSGGAIGELFF,TRBV2,TRBJ2-2,TRBD2
TGCGCCAGCAAGGGGGACACTGCCTACGAGCAGTACTTC,CASKGDTAYEQYF,TRBV5-1,TRBJ2-7,NA
TGTGCCTGGAAACTAGGCTCTGGAAACACCATATATTTT,CAWKLGSGNTIYF,TRBV30,TRBJ1-3,NA
TGTGCCGTTGCGACCCCTAGCACAGATACGCAGTATTTT,CAVATPSTDTQYF,TRBV19,TRBJ2-3,NA
TGTGCCAGCAGTCCCGTCCGGGGTCAAGGTTACGAGCAGTACTTC,CASSPVRGQGYEQYF,TRBV6-2/TRBV6-3,TRBJ2-7,NA
TGTGCCAGCAGTACCCCGGGACACCTCGTGAGAACTGAAGCTTTCTTT,CASSTPGHLVRTEAFF,TRBV6-2/TRBV6-3,TRBJ1-1,NA
TGTGCCAGCAGCGTAGTTCAAGACAATTCACCCCTCCACTTT,CASSVVQDNSPLHF,TRBV9,TRBJ1-6,NA